The rows below give T cell receptor beta chains drawn from one sample of a study of blood T cells in healthy people across ages. MiXCR, applied by TCRdb to the 5' RACE reads, yields one record per CDR3 protein. Counted here are about 1,500,000 distinct CDR3 sequences, roughly 27% occurring once; the ten biggest clones make up 7.7%. Material: blood. These receptor sequences come from a woman aged 30 to 39 in good health. CDR3s leave out the opening cysteine and the closing phenylalanine or tryptophan. The order of the fields is V gene, J gene, CDR3 protein.

TRBV20-1	TRBJ2-1	SARSLAEGYGEQF
TRBV20-1	TRBJ2-7	SVSERGFAGGHEQY
TRBV28	TRBJ1-2	ASTPLRGSGGYT
TRBV6-4	TRBJ1-1	ASSDSWERSPNTEAF
TRBV11-2	NA	ASSLDGPETQF
TRBV5-1	TRBJ2-7	ASSLASGPDEQY
TRBV5-1	TRBJ2-7	ASSPRDRWAGVYEQY
TRBV20-1	TRBJ2-3	SARYILEEQY
TRBV5-1	TRBJ2-1	ASMMDGDWNNEQF
TRBV7-9	TRBJ1-2	AISTPTGEFGYT
TRBV7-2	TRBJ2-7	ASSLGGQPNYEQY
TRBV29-1	TRBJ1-1	SVERGPEAF
TRBV24-1	TRBJ2-4	TTSDLQVSEQY